Presented here are 8 T cell receptor beta chains from one specimen sequenced in a study of neurological immune-mediated disorders (dated by TCRdb to the late 2010s). The library relied on 5' RACE. The listed sequencing device is Illumina HiSeq 2500. The public sequencing data were trimmed at Q25 with fastp and processed into clonotypes with MiXCR by TCRdb, which kept only in-frame beta chains. Every entry covers one CDR3 protein and lists the most common genes and DNA from its rows. Across this sample there are 45,000 to 60,000 distinct CDR3 sequences, with 3.6% seen only once. Together, the top ten hold 1.6% of the sample. The sample taken for sequencing was PBMCs. The receptors here all came from a young man with multiple sclerosis.

The genes are TRBV5-1 and TRBJ1-4; a possible D gene is TRBD1 (5 bases). This CDR3 region has 14 residues. Germline CDR1 reads SGHRS; CDR2 reads YFSETQ. V lost 2 bases and J lost 3, with 8 bases in between. CDR3 sequence: CASSFRDPNEKLFF. In nucleotides, the CDR3 is TGCGCCAGCAGCTTCAGGGATCCTAATGAAAAACTGTTTTTT.

To note about this clonotype: An end of the junction differs from the germline gene, which may be a read error. This chain links TRBV7-2 with TRBJ2-4; D perhaps matches TRBD1 (6 bases). This CDR3 has 17 amino acids. Germline assignment: CDR1 SGHTA and CDR2 FQGNSA. As DNA, the CDR3 is TGTGCCAGCAGCTATCTTCGGGCAGGGGATTCCAAAAAAATTCAGTACTTC. Translated: CASSYLRAGDSKKIQYF. Full variable domain (rest looked up from reference TRBV7-2 and TRBJ2-4): GAGVSQSPSNKVTEKGKDVELRCDPISGHTALYWYRQSLGQGLEFLIYFQGNSAPDKSGLPSDRFSAERTGGSVSTLTIQRTQQEDSAVYLCASSYLRAGDSKKIQYFGAGTRLSVL.

This clonotype was seen at least ten times. This chain joins TRBV29-1 and TRBJ1-2; TRBD1 might be the D (6 bases). Trimming took off 3 bases at V and 2 bases at J, with 10 bases between the two ends. The CDR3 is made up of 13 amino acids. Germline V lookup: CDR1 SQVTM, CDR2 ANQGSEA. The CDR3 DNA is TGCAGCGTTGACAGGGGCGGAAACTATGGCTACACCTTC. Protein sequence: CSVDRGGNYGYTF.

This clonotype was found many times. This chain joins TRBV7-8 and TRBJ1-6; 8 bases match TRBD1. The CDR3 spans 17 residues. Per the germline V gene, CDR1 is SGHVS and CDR2 is FQNEAQ. V gave up 1 base and J gave up 7 bases; unmatched junction bases: 9. The chain's CDR3 is CASSLERTGTGNSPLHF. DNA for the CDR3: TGTGCCAGCAGCTTAGAGAGAACCGGGACAGGCAATTCACCCCTCCACTTT.

The chain employs TRBV30 and TRBJ2-7; D call uncertain. Looked up from germline, CDR1 is GTSNPN and CDR2 is SVGIG (reference sequence). This CDR3 has 13 residues. The V gene lost 1 base and the J gene lost 2 bases, with 9 bases spanning the gap. The CDR3 loop reads CAWSDLQAYEQYF. In nucleotides, the CDR3 is TGTGCCTGGAGTGACCTACAAGCCTACGAGCAGTACTTC.

This clonotype was seen repeatedly, ten times or more. The rearrangement links TRBV12-3 or TRBV12-4 to TRBJ2-7; D uncertain. V lost 6 bases to trimming and J lost 2 bases, with 8 bases between them. The length of the CDR3 is 12 residues. The CDR3 sequence: CASSPRTYEQYF. CDR3 bases: TGTGCCAGCAGCCCTCGTACCTACGAGCAGTACTTC.

This chain links TRBV7-2 with TRBJ1-2; weak D call: TRBD1 (5 bases). V lost 0 bases to trimming and J lost 0 bases, with 8 bases between them. Per germline, CDR1 SGHTA and CDR2 FQGNSA. The CDR3 consists of 15 residues. CDR3 sequence reads: CASSLAPGPNYGYTF. CDR3 coding DNA: TGTGCCAGCAGCTTAGCCCCAGGGCCTAACTATGGCTACACCTTC.

The rearrangement joins TRBV30 to TRBJ1-5; D uncertain. Trimming cost V 4 bases and J 2 bases, with 12 bases left between them. This CDR3 has 14 amino acids. Germline V lookup: CDR1 GTSNPN, CDR2 SVGIG (reference sequence). The CDR3 nucleotides read TGTGCCTGGACCCAGGCCGGAGGCAATCAGCCCCAGCATTTT. It yields the protein CAWTQAGGNQPQHF.